The 8 T cell receptor beta chains reported below all come from one sample, sequenced in a study of cytomegalovirus exposure and HLA in healthy donors. The data were produced by immunoSEQ multiplex PCR, yet TCRdb's version contains in-frame clones alone and is incomplete. The sample includes roughly 250,000 clones, 90% of them seen just once. Sequenced: PBMCs. These receptors were taken from a woman between 18 and 29 years old in good health and CMV-seronegative.

This chain connects TRBV12-5 to TRBJ2-1, with D uncertain. This CDR3 is 14 amino acids long. Deletions cut 3 bases from V and 3 bases from J, with 9 bases between. Per the germline V gene, CDR1 is LGHNT and CDR2 is FRNRAP. In DNA, the CDR3 is TGTGCTAGTGGTTTTGGCGGATTCTACAATGAGCAGTTCTTC. Protein: CASGFGGFYNEQFF.

This chain links TRBV27 with TRBJ1-1; unclear D gene. This CDR3 has 14 residues. Looked up from germline, CDR1 is MNHEY and CDR2 is SMNVEV (reference sequence). V dropped 3 bases and J dropped 0 bases, with 8 bases sitting between them. CDR3 residues: CASSLGGLNTEAFF. CDR3 nucleotides: TGTGCCAGCAGTTTGGGAGGATTGAACACTGAAGCTTTCTTT.

Written as DNA, the CDR3 is TGTGCCAGCAGCTTGGTAGGCGGGAATCAGCCCCAGCATTTT. Its protein is CASSLVGGNQPQHF. This rearrangement joins TRBV5-6 to TRBJ1-5; unclear D gene. The germline V and J ends were trimmed by 0 bases and 4 bases, with 8 bases remaining between them. This CDR3 contains 14 residues. Looked up from germline, CDR1 is SGHDT and CDR2 is YYEEEE.

The gene calls are TRBV11-2 and TRBJ2-3; 14 bases align to TRBD2. Germline V gives CDR1 SGHAT, CDR2 FQNNGV. V was pared by 5 bases and J by 4 bases, with 14 bases of the junction left unmatched. CDR3 size: 19 residues. The CDR3 is CASSRRTEPGLAGADTQYF. In nucleotides, the CDR3 is TGTGCCAGCAGCCGTCGGACCGAGCCGGGACTAGCGGGGGCAGATACGCAGTATTTT.

The V call is TRBV30, the J call TRBJ2-7; TRBD1 aligns across 10 bases. The length of the CDR3 is 14 residues. Germline CDR1 is GTSNPN and CDR2 is SVGIG (reference sequence). Trimming cost V 1 base and J 5 bases; bases outside gene matches: 5. The CDR3 coding sequence is TGTGCCTGGAGTGGGGACAGGGGTCTCCACGAGCAGTACTTC. Protein sequence: CAWSGDRGLHEQYF.

The chain uses TRBV11-2 and TRBJ2-3, with a weak D call TRBD1 (5 bases). This CDR3 region has 15 residues. Trimming shortened V by 3 bases and J by 1 base, and 11 bases separated the two germline ends. CDR1 is SGHAT and CDR2 is FQNNGV in the germline V gene. The CDR3 sequence: CASSFITGGTDTQYF. Here the CDR3 DNA reads TGTGCCAGCAGCTTTATCACAGGTGGCACAGATACGCAGTATTTT.

This chain joins TRBV28 and TRBJ1-2, with 10 bases that match TRBD1. The CDR3 has 13 amino acids. The germline V gene has CDR1 MDHEN and CDR2 SYDVKM. J gave up 7 bases and V 6 bases, and 5 bases lay outside the gene matches. In DNA form, the CDR3 reads TGTGCCAGCAGGCGACAGGGGGCTAGTGGCTACACCTTC. It is translated as CASRRQGASGYTF.

The rearrangement links TRBV5-6 to TRBJ2-7; weak D call: TRBD1 (5 bases). This CDR3 is 15 amino acids long. V lost 0 bases and J 2 bases, leaving 12 bases between the germline ends. The germline V gene encodes CDR1 SGHDT and CDR2 YYEEEE. CDR3 protein: CASSLGQGRTYEQYF. The CDR3 DNA reads TGTGCCAGCAGCTTGGGGCAGGGCCGCACCTACGAGCAGTACTTC. The full variable domain, rest sourced from reference TRBV5-6 and TRBJ2-7, is DAGVTQSPTHLIKTRGQQVTLRCSPKSGHDTVSWYQQALGQGPQFIFQYYEEEERQRGNFPDRFSGHQFPNYSSELNVNALLLGDSALYLCASSLGQGRTYEQYFGPGTRLTVT.